This T cell receptor (beta chain) was documented in a study of T and B cells in COVID-19 patients. Turning to this clonotype: What it binds is not known.

Germline V gene lookup returns CDR1 KGHSH and CDR2 LQKENI. This CDR3 spans 14 amino acids. Trimming shortened V by 6 bases and J by 3 bases, and 15 bases separated the two germline ends. TRB was amplified from about 260-540 ng of blood genomic DNA. Broader study findings: Clonality of TRB repertoires was high in active COVID-19; recovery brought above-healthy diversity and richness. Exclusive to the recovered cohort were some 2,500 TCR clusters, 30 to 40 of them with low generation probability. Patients with COVID-19 reportedly showed strongly skewed T cell receptor beta variable and joining gene usage.

Multiplex PCR with BIOMED2 TRB-A/B primer pools amplified TRB rearrangements. TCRdb redid the calling of the multiplex PCR reads with MiXCR, one entry per CDR3 protein. The sample yields more than 9,000 distinct CDR3 sequences, 30% seen once. The sequencing input was blood. This chain connects TRBV18 to TRBJ2-7; maybe TRBD2 (5 bases). The clonotype originates from a human donor with active COVID-19. This chain's CDR3 is CASSPGNNNYEQYF. For the CDR3, the DNA is TGTGCCAGCTCCCCGGGGAACAACAACTACGAGCAGTACTTC.